This entry concerns a single TCR beta chain. There is no known antigen for this receptor. Base qualities are not recorded, but no much larger clone differs from it by a single base. The data derive from a study of T cells in Graves' hyperthyroidism and ophthalmopathy (dated by TCRdb to about 2019). For the wider study: Peripheral blood was sampled at the time of initial diagnosis, prior to any treatment. To identify distinguishing TCR V-J signatures, a discovery cohort of 95 to 100 patients was used, comprising some 43 with Graves' ophthalmopathy and 57 with stable Graves' hyperthyroidism. Prospective prediction of ophthalmopathy was tested in an independent validation cohort consisting of some 19 hyperthyroidism patients and around 17 patients who later progressed to ophthalmopathy. The 100 discovery patients were randomly divided into training and test sets at a 7:3 ratio. The study also compared thyroid tissue and blood T-cell repertoires from several Graves' hyperthyroidism patients. After sampling, hyperthyroidism patients received methimazole starting at 30 mg daily, and ophthalmopathy patients received high-dose intravenous methylprednisolone. TCR Vbeta CDR3 sequencing of 120 to 150 peripheral blood samples (43 ophthalmopathy, approximately 80 hyperthyroidism and around 17 progressor patients) is reported in the paper. The paper's findings and limits, for the study overall: No statistical method was used to set the sample size in advance, and investigators knew the group allocation. In cross-validation, a model built on a 13 V-J signature told ophthalmopathy apart from stable hyperthyroidism with 85% to 90% sensitivity and approximately 84% specificity, and in testing the same model reached 80%/75%. Blood samples also contained most of the expanded thyroid clonotypes (frequency above 0.001), which suggests that blood repertoires may reflect thyroid immune responses. During validation, the model predicted progression to ophthalmopathy a median of approximately six months ahead of onset, with around 71% sensitivity and 72.22% specificity.

The TCR beta CDR3 regions were amplified from RNA transcripts. The TCR CDR3 was subjected to a first round of RT-PCR using the HTBI primer set and the Qiagen OneStep RT-PCR kit. Libraries were constructed in a second round of multiplex PCR, after which size selection and purification were carried out. Libraries were sequenced paired-end with 100 bp reads on an Illumina HiSeq2000. Per the source publication's procedure: Raw data were processed with SOAPnuke, discarding reads with adapters, uncalled bases, mean Phred below 15, or no exact constant-primer or identifier match. COPE v1.2.5 was used to merge high-quality paired reads, and clonotypes were defined as unique nucleotide sequences. Clonotypes were aligned to IMGT TRBV, TRBD and TRBJ reference segments using MiTCR v1.1. The analysis included only V-J combinations with a frequency above 0.0001, which together covered 98% to 99.2% of the repertoires. A TCS score was defined as the ratio between F50 (clonal expansion) and ExV (chaos), using BLOSUM62-based TCRdist between CDR3 peptides within each V-J. Welch's t-statistics and random forest reduced around 510 V-J features to 10 to 15, which were used in a naive Bayes classifier (R e1071). In TCRdb, the public reads were trimmed at Q25 with fastp and aligned with MiXCR, with productive beta chains retained. Merged by CDR3 protein, the rows form single entries marked with the most common genes and DNA. The V and J calls were determined by TCRdb, not by the authors. The table for this sample lists about half a million distinct CDR3 sequences; roughly 22% of them were counted only once. Under 55% of the sample is held by the ten biggest clonotypes.

In the ophthalmopathy patients, disease was moderately to severely active, with a Clinical Activity Score of 3 or more, a NOSPECS grade of 4 or more, and a duration of less than 3 months. Exclusion was applied to patients with uncontrolled infections, other autoimmune diseases, pregnancy or lactation. Diagnoses relied on clinical symptoms, serum thyroxine and TRAb, thyroid ultrasound and orbital computed tomography. PBMCs were isolated from 7.5 to 10 ml of fresh peripheral blood by Ficoll-Paque density gradient centrifugation. Total RNA was extracted with Trizol reagent, and quality was checked on an Agilent 2100 Bioanalyzer. V and J lose 3 bases and 4 bases, and a span of 18 bases separates them. CDR1 and CDR2 were assigned from the germline V gene (reference sequence) as LGHDT and YNNKEL. The CDR3 sequence holds 16 residues, the cysteine and phenylalanine included. Here the CDR3 DNA is all that survives: 48 bases in frame from base 1.

The sequencing sample was made of blood. The chain uses TRBV3-1 and TRBJ2-5, with TRBD2 tentatively as D gene (6 bases match). The TCR was taken from a woman in her 70s with Graves' ophthalmopathy. The CDR3 reads CASSHARDGRGETQYF. The DNA reads as follows: TGTGCCAGCAGCCACGCCAGGGACGGGAGAGGAGAGACCCAGTACTTC.